These T cell receptor beta chains were read from a single sample in a study of shared clonotypes between healthy human individuals. Assay used: immunoSEQ multiplex PCR; TCRdb lists only in-frame clones, some missing. The sample has roughly 2.5 million clones; around nine tenths are singletons. Sequenced input: naive CD4+ T cells sorted from blood. The receptor source for this set is a man between 18 and 35 years old in good health. Each CDR3 is given with its conserved first and last residue. The D gene is left open where the match is weak. Not every row has a clone size; where given, it reads once, few, many or a size class.

J	V	size	D	CDR3	DNA
TRBJ2-7	TRBV5-1	.	.	CASSLTDYEQYF	TGCGCCAGCAGCTTGACAGATTACGAGCAGTACTTC
TRBJ2-5	TRBV5-1	.	TRBD2	CASSLEGTSKETQYF	TGCGCCAGCAGCTTGGAAGGGACTAGTAAAGAGACCCAGTACTTC
TRBJ2-1	TRBV10-1	.	TRBD2	CASSEAGGPNEQFF	TGCGCCAGCAGTGAAGCGGGAGGTCCAAATGAGCAGTTCTTC
TRBJ1-1	TRBV7-9	.	.	CASSYLLANTEAFF	TGTGCCAGCAGCTACCTTTTAGCGAACACTGAAGCTTTCTTT
TRBJ2-3	TRBV11-3	.	.	CASGADSTDTQYF	TGTGCCAGCGGGGCGGATAGCACAGATACGCAGTATTTT
TRBJ1-1	TRBV6-1	.	.	CASTGGQNTEAFF	TGTGCCAGCACAGGCGGACAGAACACTGAAGCTTTCTTT
TRBJ2-7	TRBV4-3	.	TRBD1	CASSQDPGQGAYEQYF	TGCGCCAGCAGCCAGGATCCGGGACAGGGGGCCTACGAGCAGTACTTC
TRBJ2-2	TRBV28	.	TRBD1	CASNIGGLGELFF	TGTGCCAGCAATATAGGGGGCCTCGGGGAGCTGTTTTTT
TRBJ2-4	TRBV30	.	.	CAWSVQRGWKNIQYF	TGTGCCTGGAGTGTACAACGGGGCTGGAAAAACATTCAGTACTTC
TRBJ1-2	TRBV2	.	.	CASSERGTAYGYTF	TGTGCCAGCAGTGAACGGGGGACGGCCTATGGCTACACCTTC
TRBJ1-2	TRBV7-2	.	.	CASSSRGGRGGTYGYTF	TGTGCCAGCAGCTCCCGCGGGGGGCGGGGGGGCACCTATGGCTACACCTTC
TRBJ1-1	TRBV19	.	.	CASRPTPGAGNTEAFF	TGTGCCAGTAGGCCCACCCCCGGTGCAGGAAACACTGAAGCTTTCTTT
TRBJ2-1	TRBV5-1	.	TRBD1	CASSVSGQGRGEQFF	TGCGCCAGCAGCGTCTCGGGACAGGGTCGAGGAGAGCAGTTCTTC
TRBJ2-2	TRBV7-6	.	.	CASSLSQGGRTGELFF	TGTGCCAGCAGCTTAAGCCAGGGGGGACGCACCGGGGAGCTGTTTTTT
TRBJ2-3	TRBV6-5	.	.	CASSSRGSSTDTQYF	TGTGCCAGCAGTTCAAGGGGATCTAGCACAGATACGCAGTATTTT
TRBJ2-1	TRBV10-1	.	.	CASSSSRPPNEQFF	TGCGCCAGCTCTAGTAGCAGACCTCCCAATGAGCAGTTCTTC
TRBJ1-2	TRBV5-6	.	.	CASSLGRRDYGYTF	TGTGCCAGCAGCTTAGGACGGAGAGACTATGGCTACACCTTC
TRBJ2-7	TRBV5-1	.	TRBD1	CASSLLGQNGPGGEQYF	TGCGCCAGCAGCTTGTTGGGACAGAACGGCCCGGGCGGAGAGCAGTACTTC
TRBJ2-3	TRBV4-3	.	.	CASSQERGLGADTQYF	TGCGCCAGCAGCCAAGAGAGGGGATTGGGTGCAGATACGCAGTATTTT
TRBJ2-1	TRBV6-5	.	TRBD2	CASRKPGLAGNMQFF	TGTGCCAGCAGAAAACCGGGACTAGCGGGTAATATGCAGTTCTTC
TRBJ2-3	TRBV2	.	.	CASANRVSTDTQYF	TGTGCCAGCGCGAACAGGGTTAGCACAGATACGCAGTATTTT
TRBJ1-6	TRBV2	.	.	CASSGSVNSPLHF	TGTGCCAGCAGTGGTAGTGTCAATTCACCCCTCCACTTT
TRBJ1-1	TRBV7-9	few	.	CASSLSLNTEAFF	TGTGCCAGCAGCTTGTCCCTGAACACTGAAGCTTTCTTT
TRBJ2-3	TRBV7-2	once	TRBD2	CASSLGLASTDTQYF	TGTGCCAGCAGCTTAGGACTAGCGAGTACAGATACGCAGTATTTT
TRBJ1-2	TRBV28	.	TRBD1	CASIVAGQALYGYTF	TGCGCCAGCATAGTTGCCGGACAGGCCCTCTATGGCTACACCTTC
TRBJ2-3	TRBV5-4	.	.	CASSSNRPTLSTDTQYF	TGTGCCAGCAGCTCAAATCGACCTACCCTCTCCACAGATACGCAGTATTTT
TRBJ1-6	TRBV21-1	.	.	CARAYSEHSSYNSPLHF	TGTGCCAGGGCATACAGTGAACATAGCTCCTATAATTCACCCCTCCACTTT
TRBJ2-1	TRBV5-1	.	TRBD2	CASSTMGGSYNEQFF	TGCGCCAGCAGTACTATGGGAGGGTCCTACAATGAGCAGTTCTTC
TRBJ2-3	TRBV9	.	.	CASSVGEGETTDTQYF	TGTGCCAGCAGCGTAGGCGAGGGAGAAACCACAGATACGCAGTATTTT
TRBJ2-1	TRBV14	.	.	CASSSYNEQFF	TGTGCCAGCAGTTCCTACAATGAGCAGTTCTTC
TRBJ2-1	TRBV5-1	.	TRBD2	CASSLDTSGSHEQFF	TGCGCCAGCAGCTTGGATACTAGCGGGAGCCATGAGCAGTTCTTC
TRBJ1-6	TRBV5-1	.	.	CASSLDYLPNSPLHF	TGCGCCAGCAGCTTGGATTATCTTCCTAATTCACCCCTCCACTTT
TRBJ2-1	TRBV6-1	.	.	CASSDDGGWEQFF	TGTGCCAGCAGTGACGACGGTGGGTGGGAGCAGTTCTTC
TRBJ2-7	TRBV7-2	.	TRBD1	CASSVGTGPYEQYF	TGTGCCAGCAGCGTCGGGACAGGACCATACGAGCAGTACTTC
TRBJ1-4	TRBV6-5	.	.	CASSPQGQKLFF	TGTGCCAGCAGCCCACAGGGTCAAAAACTGTTTTTT
TRBJ2-3	TRBV7-7	.	.	CASSEGLSGTDTQYF	TGTGCTAGCAGCGAAGGACTCTCCGGCACAGATACGCAGTATTTT
TRBJ1-4	TRBV30	.	.	CAWTPGLGEKLFF	TGTGCCTGGACGCCGGGATTAGGCGAAAAACTGTTTTTT
TRBJ2-2	TRBV11-2	once	.	CASSLDHSNTGELFF	TGTGCCAGCAGCTTAGATCACTCCAACACCGGGGAGCTGTTTTTT
TRBJ2-7	TRBV18	.	.	CASSPWDLSYEQYF	TGTGCCAGCTCACCCTGGGATCTAAGCTACGAGCAGTACTTC
TRBJ2-5	TRBV18	.	.	CASSPPSQETQYF	TGTGCCAGCTCACCCCCTTCGCAAGAGACCCAGTACTTC
TRBJ2-5	TRBV5-1	.	.	CASSHLETQYF	TGCGCCAGCAGCCACCTCGAGACCCAGTACTTC
TRBJ2-7	TRBV2	.	.	CASESSGTATSEQYF	TGTGCCAGCGAATCCTCCGGGACGGCGACCAGCGAGCAGTACTTC
TRBJ1-2	TRBV2	.	.	CASTVEAESSNYGYTF	TGTGCCAGCACCGTGGAGGCAGAAAGTTCCAACTATGGCTACACCTTC
TRBJ1-1	TRBV4-2	.	.	CASSQDSVFGTFF	TGTGCCAGCAGCCAAGACTCTGTGTTCGGTACTTTCTTT
TRBJ1-2	TRBV2	.	.	CASGGSNYGYTF	TGTGCCAGCGGGGGCAGTAACTATGGCTACACCTTC
TRBJ1-2	TRBV7-2	.	.	CASSLGGYGYTF	TGTGCCAGCAGCTTAGGGGGCTATGGCTACACCTTC
TRBJ2-7	TRBV18	.	.	CASSSRRDSEPYEQYF	TGTGCCAGCTCGTCCAGGAGGGATTCGGAACCCTACGAGCAGTACTTC
TRBJ2-1	TRBV30	.	.	CAWSSGEREQFF	TGTGCCTGGAGTTCTGGGGAACGGGAGCAGTTCTTC